This entry lists 15 T cell receptor beta chains sequenced from one sample in a study of blood T cell repertoires in COVID-19 (dated by TCRdb to the early 2020s). The library was made by the immunoSEQ multiplex PCR assay. Drawn from immuneACCESS, this table holds only the in-frame rearrangements with V and J called that TCRdb kept. Clones are partly lost; checked studies trace under half to an unresolved V gene and leave the rest unexplained. The sample contains a few hundred thousand clones, 85% to 90% of them found a single time. Together, the top ten hold over 3% of the sample. The material sequenced was PBMCs or T cells enriched from blood (not recorded which). All receptors come from a woman aged 18-30 years in a cohort exposed to, infected with or recovered from COVID-19 (not recorded which).

The CDR3 protein is CASSMGTTRDYGYTF. CDR3 DNA: TGTGCCAGTAGTATGGGCACTACGAGGGACTATGGCTACACCTTC. The genes are TRBV19 and TRBJ1-2; D remains ambiguous. Trimming took off 3 bases at V and 3 bases at J, with 14 bases between the two ends. The CDR3 is made up of 15 amino acids. Germline V lookup: CDR1 LNHDA, CDR2 SQIVND (reference sequence).

The V and J genes are TRBV29-1 and TRBJ1-3, with 9 bases fitting TRBD1. Germline CDR1 is SQVTM and CDR2 is ANQGSEA. The CDR3 extends over 14 amino acids. Trimming took 1 base from V and 9 from J; bases not matched to a gene: 7. CDR3 coding DNA: TGCAGCGTTGAAGGTTTGGGACAGGGAGGCACCATATATTTT. Protein: CSVEGLGQGGTIYF.

The V and J genes are TRBV19 and TRBJ1-3; 7 positions agree with TRBD1. The CDR3 consists of 14 residues. Germline V lookup: CDR1 LNHDA, CDR2 SQIVND (reference sequence). J was trimmed by 6 bases and V by 6 bases; bases with no gene match: 8. The CDR3 region is CASSSTGKANTIYF. CDR3 coding DNA: TGTGCCAGTAGCTCGACAGGGAAGGCAAACACCATATATTTT.

V usage is TRBV6-5 and J usage is TRBJ1-2, with D possibly matching TRBD1 (6 bases). This CDR3 is 14 amino acids long. V lost 7 bases to trimming and J lost 1 base, with 13 bases between them. From germline, CDR1 is MNHEY and CDR2 SVGAGI. The CDR3 coding sequence is TGTGCCAGCAAAAAGGGGGATTTTAACTATGGCTACACCTTC. Protein product: CASKKGDFNYGYTF.

This clone is a singleton in its sample. The J gene is TRBJ2-5, the V gene TRBV9, with a possible D match to TRBD2 (6 bases). Germline CDR1 is SGDLS and CDR2 is YYNGEE. This CDR3 has 16 amino acids. V was trimmed by 4 bases and J by 5 bases, leaving 21 bases between them. CDR3 protein: CASSIGRVAVAETQYF. CDR3 sequence (DNA): TGTGCCAGCAGCATTGGTAGGGTAGCGGTCGCTGAGACCCAGTACTTC.

The V call is TRBV28, the J call TRBJ2-1; 9 positions agree with TRBD2. The J segment lost 2 bases and the V segment lost 10 bases, leaving 9 bases of the junction unmatched. The CDR3 is 15 residues long. Per germline, CDR1 MDHEN and CDR2 SYDVKM. This chain's CDR3 is CATKGPSGAYNEQFF. The CDR3 DNA reads as TGTGCCACCAAAGGCCCTAGCGGGGCCTACAATGAGCAGTTCTTC.

The J gene is TRBJ1-2, the V gene TRBV11-3; D may be TRBD1 (5 bases). V shed 5 bases and J shed 3 bases, with 13 bases lying between them. Per germline, CDR1 SGHNT and CDR2 YENEEA. This CDR3 has 14 residues. DNA for the CDR3: TGTGCCAGCAGCCCAAGGTCGACAGACTATGGCTACACCTTC. This sequence encodes CASSPRSTDYGYTF.

J is TRBJ2-7 and V is TRBV7-2; 8 bases are shared with TRBD1. The CDR3 contains 16 residues. Germline values: CDR1 SGHTA, CDR2 FQGNSA. The V segment lost 5 bases and the J segment 3 bases; nucleotides outside the gene matches: 12. In nucleotides, the CDR3 is TGTGCCAGCAGCCTAACCACAGGGGGACAACGCTACGAGCAGTACTTC. Encoded protein: CASSLTTGGQRYEQYF.

The chain uses TRBV18 and TRBJ2-1; 10 bases match TRBD2. The junction had 9 bases not matched to a gene; V was cut back by 1 base and J by 6 bases. The CDR3 runs to 17 residues. Germline CDR1 reads KGHSH; CDR2 reads LQKENI. CDR3 protein: CASSPQNVAGGSNEQFF. CDR3 bases: TGTGCCAGCTCACCACAGAACGTAGCGGGAGGATCCAATGAGCAGTTCTTC.

The chain employs TRBV6-5 and TRBJ2-3, with TRBD2 matching over 9 bases. The CDR3 is 15 amino acids. The V and J ends lost 7 bases and 5 bases, in that order; junction bases with no gene match: 10. Germline CDR1 MNHEY, CDR2 SVGAGI. CDR3 sequence (DNA): TGTGCCAGCACTATTAGCGGGAGTAAGGGAGATACGCAGTATTTT. Translated, it gives CASTISGSKGDTQYF.

The chain is built from TRBV6-6 and TRBJ2-1, with D hard to call. CDR3 length equals 12 residues. Germline values: CDR1 MNHNY, CDR2 SVGAGI (reference sequence). V dropped 6 bases and J dropped 2 bases, with 5 bases sitting between them. The CDR3 DNA reads TGTGCCAGCAGCGTAGCCTACAATGAGCAGTTCTTC. Protein product: CASSVAYNEQFF.

This sequence joins TRBV5-1 and TRBJ2-7, with 9 bases identical to TRBD2. The CDR3 length is 15 residues. Germline CDR1 and CDR2: SGHRS and YFSETQ. Trimming removed 4 bases from V and 7 bases from J; junction bases left unmatched: 12. CDR3 coding DNA: TGCGCCAGCAGCCCCTATAGCGGGGGATCTAGGGAGCAGTACTTC. Translation gives CASSPYSGGSREQYF.

The chain carries TRBV27 and TRBJ1-5, with D unresolved. Germline V lookup: CDR1 MNHEY, CDR2 SMNVEV (reference sequence). Trimming pared 8 bases from V and 1 base from J, leaving 12 bases between. This CDR3 has 14 amino acids. The CDR3, as DNA: TGTGCCAGCTCCTCTTCGGGAAGCAATCAGCCCCAGCATTTT. Translating it yields CASSSSGSNQPQHF.

DNA of the CDR3: TGTGCCAGCAGCTTAGCGCAGGGTAGGCGCAATGAGCAGTTCTTC. Translated, it gives CASSLAQGRRNEQFF. The chain combines TRBV7-8 with TRBJ2-1, with D perhaps TRBD1 (5 bases). CDR3 length equals 15 residues. V was cut by 0 bases and J by 6 bases, with 12 bases left in between. Germline V gene data show CDR1 as SGHVS and CDR2 as FQNEAQ.

The chain uses TRBV29-1 and TRBJ2-7, with 13 bases matching TRBD2. V trimming: 6 bases; J trimming: 4 bases; junction bases outside the gene matches: 3. CDR3 length equals 13 residues. Germline CDR1 SQVTM, CDR2 ANQGSEA. The CDR3 sequence is CSVRTSGGYEQYF. CDR3 nucleotides: TGCAGCGTGCGGACTAGCGGGGGTTACGAGCAGTACTTC.